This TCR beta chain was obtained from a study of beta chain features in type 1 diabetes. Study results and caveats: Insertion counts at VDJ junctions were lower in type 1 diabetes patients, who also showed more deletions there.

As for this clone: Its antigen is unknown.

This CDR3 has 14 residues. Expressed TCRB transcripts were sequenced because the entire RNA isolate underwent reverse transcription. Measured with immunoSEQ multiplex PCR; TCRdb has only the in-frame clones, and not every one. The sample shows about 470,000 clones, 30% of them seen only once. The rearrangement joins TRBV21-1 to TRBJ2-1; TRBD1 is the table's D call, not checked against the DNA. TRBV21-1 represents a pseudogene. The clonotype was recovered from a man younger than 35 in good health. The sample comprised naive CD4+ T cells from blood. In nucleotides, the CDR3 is TGTGCCAGCACCTTAGACAGGGGGCCCGATGAGCAGTTCTTC. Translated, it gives CASTLDRGPDEQFF.